Here is one TCR beta chain with its context. What it binds is not known. Other DNA sequences in this sample translate to the same CDR3. This entry belongs to a study of beta chain features in type 1 diabetes. CDR1 is GTSNPN and CDR2 is SVGIG in the germline V gene (reference sequence). CDR3 size: 13 residues. After removal of 0 bases from V and 4 bases from J, the junction contained 0 bases not matched to a gene. Study-level results: Insertions at VDJ junctions were less frequent in type 1 diabetes patients. These patients also deleted more nucleotides at the same junctions. Patients showed naive, central memory and Treg TCRB repertoires that appeared more similar than those of healthy donors. Significant though moderate, a shortening of TCRB CDR3s appeared in all four CD4+ subsets of Type 1 diabetes patients.

The study reverse transcribed the entire isolated RNA, so it sequenced expressed TCRB transcripts. Some clones are missing from TCRdb's copy, which holds only in-frame ones; the method was immunoSEQ multiplex PCR. The sample shows 500,000 to 850,000 clones, roughly 13% of them seen only once. The clonotype originates from a man younger than 35 with type 1 diabetes. Sequencing was done on a sample of naive CD4+ T cells from blood. The chain links TRBV30 to TRBJ1-5; 7 positions match TRBD1. In DNA, the CDR3 is TGTGCCTGGAGTGTACAGGGGAATCAGCCCCAGCATTTT. Translating gives CAWSVQGNQPQHF.